The rows below give T cell receptor beta chains drawn from one sample of a study of shared clonotypes between healthy human individuals. Generated by immunoSEQ multiplex PCR, the TCRdb table keeps only in-frame clones and is missing some. The sample contains about a million clones, 65% to 80% of which appear only once. Sequencing used memory CD4+ T cells sorted from blood. The source of these receptors is a young man in good health. The CDR3 runs from the conserved cysteine through the conserved F or W. Fields, in order: clone size, D gene, J gene, V gene, CDR3 protein, CDR3 DNA. A D gene is named only where the DNA matches it firmly. Not all rows give a size; the values are once, few, many and, for expanded clones, a class.

clone_size: few
d_call: TRBD2
j_call: TRBJ2-3
v_call: TRBV7-2
cdr3_aa: CASSSGLAAQRQYF
cdr3_nt: TGTGCCAGCAGCTCGGGACTAGCAGCTCAGAGGCAGTATTTT

clone_size: NA
d_call: NA
j_call: TRBJ1-1
v_call: TRBV29-1
cdr3_aa: CSVLGLPGNTEAFF
cdr3_nt: TGCAGCGTCCTAGGACTGCCGGGGAACACTGAAGCTTTCTTT

clone_size: NA
d_call: TRBD2
j_call: TRBJ2-5
v_call: TRBV7-9
cdr3_aa: CASSPGLAGALAQYF
cdr3_nt: TGTGCCAGCAGCCCGGGACTAGCGGGGGCCCTGGCCCAGTACTTC

clone_size: once
d_call: TRBD1
j_call: TRBJ1-6
v_call: TRBV2
cdr3_aa: CDSSASGTGSGSPLHF
cdr3_nt: TGTGACAGCAGTGCCTCCGGGACAGGGAGCGGTTCACCCCTCCACTTT

clone_size: NA
d_call: NA
j_call: TRBJ1-6
v_call: TRBV2
cdr3_aa: CASSEVQPYNSPLHF
cdr3_nt: TGTGCCAGCAGTGAGGTACAGCCTTATAATTCACCCCTCCACTTT

clone_size: NA
d_call: NA
j_call: TRBJ1-5
v_call: TRBV5-6
cdr3_aa: CASSSRTVYSNQPQHF
cdr3_nt: TGTGCCAGCAGCTCCCGGACTGTCTATAGCAATCAGCCCCAGCATTTT

clone_size: few
d_call: TRBD1
j_call: TRBJ2-4
v_call: TRBV2
cdr3_aa: CASSQDRALAKNIQYF
cdr3_nt: TGTGCCAGCAGTCAGGACAGGGCCTTGGCCAAAAACATTCAGTACTTC

clone_size: NA
d_call: TRBD1
j_call: TRBJ1-1
v_call: TRBV5-1
cdr3_aa: CASSRGPSRGLTEAFF
cdr3_nt: TGCGCCAGCAGCCGAGGACCCTCCAGGGGGTTAACTGAAGCTTTCTTT

clone_size: few
d_call: TRBD1
j_call: TRBJ2-7
v_call: TRBV11-2
cdr3_aa: CASSKNSGTGAYEQYF
cdr3_nt: TGTGCCAGCAGCAAGAATTCCGGGACAGGGGCCTACGAGCAGTACTTC

clone_size: NA
d_call: NA
j_call: TRBJ2-1
v_call: TRBV5-1
cdr3_aa: CASSLVAENYNEQFF
cdr3_nt: TGCGCCAGCAGCTTGGTGGCAGAGAATTACAATGAGCAGTTCTTC

clone_size: NA
d_call: NA
j_call: TRBJ2-7
v_call: TRBV5-4
cdr3_aa: CASSSLTKVEQYF
cdr3_nt: TGTGCCAGCAGCTCTCTTACTAAGGTCGAGCAGTACTTC

clone_size: NA
d_call: NA
j_call: TRBJ1-1
v_call: TRBV6-5
cdr3_aa: CASSSRMSNTEAFF
cdr3_nt: TGTGCCAGCAGTTCCCGCATGTCGAACACTGAAGCTTTCTTT

clone_size: NA
d_call: NA
j_call: TRBJ2-7
v_call: TRBV5-1
cdr3_aa: CASAQSYEQYF
cdr3_nt: TGCGCCAGCGCCCAATCCTACGAGCAGTACTTC

clone_size: once
d_call: NA
j_call: TRBJ2-5
v_call: TRBV5-1
cdr3_aa: CASSLGRPGETQYF
cdr3_nt: TGCGCCAGCAGCTTGGGCCGCCCAGGGGAGACCCAGTACTTC

clone_size: NA
d_call: NA
j_call: TRBJ2-4
v_call: TRBV10-3
cdr3_aa: CAISESKDGSKNIQYF
cdr3_nt: TGTGCCATCAGTGAGTCGAAGGACGGGTCCAAAAACATTCAGTACTTC

clone_size: NA
d_call: NA
j_call: TRBJ1-1
v_call: TRBV7-9
cdr3_aa: CASRPKPSGGVGEAFF
cdr3_nt: TGTGCCAGCAGACCAAAGCCCTCCGGAGGGGTAGGTGAAGCTTTCTTT

clone_size: NA
d_call: NA
j_call: TRBJ2-3
v_call: TRBV4-3
cdr3_aa: CASSQDLTQAPFSTDTQYF
cdr3_nt: TGCGCCAGCAGCCAAGATTTGACCCAAGCTCCCTTTAGCACAGATACGCAGTATTTT

clone_size: NA
d_call: TRBD1
j_call: TRBJ1-2
v_call: TRBV5-1
cdr3_aa: CASSLEYSGQGIRTF
cdr3_nt: TGCGCCAGCAGCTTGGAATATTCGGGACAGGGGATTCGCACCTTC